This T cell receptor (beta chain) was profiled in a study of CD8+ T cells in alopecia areata. The wider study: Those patients who were treated received oral tofacitinib, which was given at 5 to 10 mg twice daily for moderate-to-severe alopecia areata.

The ends were cut back, 1 base at V and 0 bases at J, with 7 bases in the middle. The CDR3 is 14 residues long. Looked up from germline, CDR1 is SGDLS and CDR2 is YYNGEE. General study findings and limits: Relative to normal scalp, lesional scalp, especially alopecia totalis/universalis, showed higher clonality.

This clone was seen more than once but under ten times. No antigen is known for it. Alopecia areata patients provided lesional scalp punch biopsies and peripheral blood. The authors extracted RNA and reverse transcribed it into cDNA as the sequencing template. Some clones are missing from TCRdb's copy, which holds only in-frame ones; the method was immunoSEQ multiplex PCR. The table lists some 150,000 clones, 45% to 60% of them singletons. This chain uses TRBV9 with TRBJ1-2; D gene uncertain. The sequence was collected from a human donor with alopecia areata. Sequenced material: CD8+ T cells sorted from blood, taken at week 0. CDR3 nucleotides: TGTGCCAGCAGCGTACAAACCGCTAACTATGGCTACACCTTC. Translated, it gives CASSVQTANYGYTF.